This T cell receptor (beta chain) is drawn from a study of CD8+ T cells in alopecia areata. Study observations and caveats: Lesional scalp displayed greater clonality than normal scalp, most notably in alopecia totalis/universalis. Scalp sample sequencing also detects resident alphabeta T cells of normal skin.

Trimming stripped 1 base from V and 2 bases from J, with 8 bases between. CDR3 size: 14 residues. Germline V gene data show CDR1 as MDHEN and CDR2 as SYDVKM. Worth noting for this clone: Its antigen is unknown.

RNA was extracted and reverse transcribed into cDNA as the sequencing template. TCRdb keeps only in-frame clones here, not all; method: immunoSEQ multiplex PCR. This table has some 110,000 clones, roughly 66% appearing once. This receptor was obtained from a human donor in good health. The chain carries TRBV28 and TRBJ2-5; D not resolved. Sequencing input: CD4+ T cells sorted from blood. DNA of the CDR3: TGTGCCAGCAGTTTATCCCCCCCACAAGAGACCCAGTACTTC. Translated: CASSLSPPQETQYF. Supplemented by reference TRBV28 and TRBJ2-5, the full variable domain reads DVKVTQSSRYLVKRTGEKVFLECVQDMDHENMFWYRQDPGLGLRLIYFSYDVKMKEKGDIPEGYSVSREKKERFSLILESASTNQTSMYLCASSLSPPQETQYFGPGTRLLVL.